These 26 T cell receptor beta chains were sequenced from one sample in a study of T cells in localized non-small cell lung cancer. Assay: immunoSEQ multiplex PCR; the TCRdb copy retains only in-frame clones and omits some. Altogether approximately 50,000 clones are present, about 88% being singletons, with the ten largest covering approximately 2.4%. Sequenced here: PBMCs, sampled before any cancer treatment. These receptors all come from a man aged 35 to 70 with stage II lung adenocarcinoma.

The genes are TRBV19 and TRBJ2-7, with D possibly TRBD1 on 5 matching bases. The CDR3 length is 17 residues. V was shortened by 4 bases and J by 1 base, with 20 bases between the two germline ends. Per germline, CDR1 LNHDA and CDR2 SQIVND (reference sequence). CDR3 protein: CASSKQPQADQSYEQYV. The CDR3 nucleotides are TGTGCCAGTAGTAAACAACCACAGGCGGACCAGTCCTACGAGCAGTACGTC.

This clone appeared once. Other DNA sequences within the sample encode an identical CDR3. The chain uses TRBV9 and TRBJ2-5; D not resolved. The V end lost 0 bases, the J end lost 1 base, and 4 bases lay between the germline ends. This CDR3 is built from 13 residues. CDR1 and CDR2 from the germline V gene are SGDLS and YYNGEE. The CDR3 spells CASSVDVQETQYF. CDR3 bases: TGTGCCAGCAGCGTAGACGTCCAAGAGACCCAGTACTTC.

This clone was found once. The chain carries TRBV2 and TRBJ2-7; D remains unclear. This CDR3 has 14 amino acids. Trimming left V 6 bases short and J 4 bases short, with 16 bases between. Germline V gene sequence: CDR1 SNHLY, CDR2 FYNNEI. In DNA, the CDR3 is TGTGCCAGCAGCCCCTTTGCCGCCGGTTACGAGCAGTACGTC. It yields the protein CASSPFAAGYEQYV.

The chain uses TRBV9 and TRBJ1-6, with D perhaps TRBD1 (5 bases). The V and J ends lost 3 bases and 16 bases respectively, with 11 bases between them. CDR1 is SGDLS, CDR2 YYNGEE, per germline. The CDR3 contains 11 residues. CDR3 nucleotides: TGTGCCAGCAGCGATCTGGGGGTTCTCCACTTT. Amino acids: CASSDLGVLHF.

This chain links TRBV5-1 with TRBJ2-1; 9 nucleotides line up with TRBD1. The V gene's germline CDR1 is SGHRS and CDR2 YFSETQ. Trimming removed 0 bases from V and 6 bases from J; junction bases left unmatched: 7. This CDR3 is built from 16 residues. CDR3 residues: CASSLEGQGLSNEQFF. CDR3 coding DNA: TGCGCCAGCAGCTTGGAGGGACAGGGATTGAGCAATGAGCAGTTCTTC.

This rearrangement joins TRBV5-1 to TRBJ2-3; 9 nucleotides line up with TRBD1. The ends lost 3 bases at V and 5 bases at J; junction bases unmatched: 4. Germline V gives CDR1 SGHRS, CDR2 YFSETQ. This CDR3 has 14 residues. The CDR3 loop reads CASSSTTGGDTQYF. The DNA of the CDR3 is TGCGCCAGCAGCTCAACGACAGGGGGAGATACGCAGTATTTT. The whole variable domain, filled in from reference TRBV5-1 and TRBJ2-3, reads KAGVTQTPRYLIKTRGQQVTLSCSPISGHRSVSWYQQTPGQGLQFLFEYFSETQRNKGNFPGRFSGRQFSNSRSEMNVSTLELGDSALYLCASSSTTGGDTQYFGPGTRLTVL.

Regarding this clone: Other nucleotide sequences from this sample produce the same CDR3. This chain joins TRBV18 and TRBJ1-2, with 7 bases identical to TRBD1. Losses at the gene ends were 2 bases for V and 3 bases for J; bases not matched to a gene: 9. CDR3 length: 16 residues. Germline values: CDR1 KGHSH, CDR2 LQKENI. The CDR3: CASSPARTGGDYGYTF. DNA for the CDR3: TGTGCCAGCTCACCAGCTCGGACAGGAGGGGACTATGGCTACACCTTC.

This chain's CDR3 is CASSQDTGGWANYGYTF. CDR3 DNA: TGCGCCAGCAGCCAAGATACAGGGGGGTGGGCCAACTATGGCTACACCTTC. The chain employs TRBV4-1 and TRBJ1-2; 8 bases are shared with TRBD1. CDR1 and CDR2 (germline): MGHRA, YSYEKL. V trimming: 0 bases; J trimming: 2 bases; junction bases outside the gene matches: 8. The CDR3 is 17 residues long.

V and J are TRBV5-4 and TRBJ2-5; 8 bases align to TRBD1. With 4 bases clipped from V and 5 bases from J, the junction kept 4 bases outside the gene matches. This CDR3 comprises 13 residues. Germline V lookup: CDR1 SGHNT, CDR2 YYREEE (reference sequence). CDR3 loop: CASSRWTGETQYF. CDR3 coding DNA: TGTGCCAGCAGCCGGTGGACAGGGGAGACCCAGTACTTC.

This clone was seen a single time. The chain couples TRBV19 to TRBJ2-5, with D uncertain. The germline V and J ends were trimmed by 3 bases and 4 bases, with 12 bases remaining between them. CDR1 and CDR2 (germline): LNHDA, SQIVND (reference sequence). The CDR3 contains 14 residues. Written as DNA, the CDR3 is TGTGCCAGTAGTATCGAGTTAAAGGTAGAGACCCAGTACTTC. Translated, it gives CASSIELKVETQYF.

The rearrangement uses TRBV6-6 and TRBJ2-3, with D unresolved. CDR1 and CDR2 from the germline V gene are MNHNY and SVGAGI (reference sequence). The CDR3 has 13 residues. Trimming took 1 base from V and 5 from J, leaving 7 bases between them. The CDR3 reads CASSYFMGDTQYF. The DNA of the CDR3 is TGTGCCAGCAGTTACTTTATGGGAGATACGCAGTATTTT.

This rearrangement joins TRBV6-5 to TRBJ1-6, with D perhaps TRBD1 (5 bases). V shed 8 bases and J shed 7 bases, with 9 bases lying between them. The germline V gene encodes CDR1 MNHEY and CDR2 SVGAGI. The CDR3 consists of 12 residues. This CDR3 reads CASAGSNSPLHF. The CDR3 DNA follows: TGTGCCAGCGCAGGGAGCAATTCACCCCTCCACTTT.

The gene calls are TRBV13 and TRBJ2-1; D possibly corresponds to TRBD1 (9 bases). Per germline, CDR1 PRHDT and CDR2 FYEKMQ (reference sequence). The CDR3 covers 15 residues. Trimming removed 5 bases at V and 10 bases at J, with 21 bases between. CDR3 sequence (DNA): TGTGCCAGCAGCCCAAGTGGGACAGGGACTAGAGAGCAGTTCTTC. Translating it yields CASSPSGTGTREQFF.

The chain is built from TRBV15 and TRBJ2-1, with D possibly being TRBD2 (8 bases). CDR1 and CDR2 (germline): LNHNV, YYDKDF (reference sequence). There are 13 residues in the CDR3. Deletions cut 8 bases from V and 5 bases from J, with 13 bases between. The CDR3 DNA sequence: TGTGCCACCCGGGAGGGGGCGAACAATGAGCAGTTCTTC. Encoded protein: CATREGANNEQFF.

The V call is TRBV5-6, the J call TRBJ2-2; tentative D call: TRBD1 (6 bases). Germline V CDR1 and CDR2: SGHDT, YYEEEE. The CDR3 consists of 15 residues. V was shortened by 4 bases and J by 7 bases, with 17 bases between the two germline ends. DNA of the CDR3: TGTGCCAGCAGCCTAACCCGGGACACCTACGGGGAGCTGTTTTTT. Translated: CASSLTRDTYGELFF.

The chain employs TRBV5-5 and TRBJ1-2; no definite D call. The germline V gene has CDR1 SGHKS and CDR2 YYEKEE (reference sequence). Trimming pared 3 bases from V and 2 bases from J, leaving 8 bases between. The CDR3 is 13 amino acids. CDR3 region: CASSWTGNYGYTF. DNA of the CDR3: TGTGCCAGCAGCTGGACGGGCAACTATGGCTACACCTTC.

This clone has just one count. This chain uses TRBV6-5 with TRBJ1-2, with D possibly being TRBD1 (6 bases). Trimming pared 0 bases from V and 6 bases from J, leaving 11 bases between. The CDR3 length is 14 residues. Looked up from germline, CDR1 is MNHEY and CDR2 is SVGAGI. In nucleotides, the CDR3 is TGTGCCAGCAGTTACTCGAGAAACAGGGATGGCTACACCTTC. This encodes CASSYSRNRDGYTF.

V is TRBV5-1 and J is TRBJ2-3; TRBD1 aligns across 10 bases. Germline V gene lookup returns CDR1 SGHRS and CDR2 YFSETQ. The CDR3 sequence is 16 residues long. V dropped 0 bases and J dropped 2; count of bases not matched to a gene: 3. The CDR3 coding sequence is TGCGCCAGCAGCTTGGGAGACAGGGGGCCCACAGATACGCAGTATTTT. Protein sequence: CASSLGDRGPTDTQYF.

The CDR3, as DNA: TGCGCCAGCAGCCAAGGACAAGGGAACACCATATATTTT. This sequence encodes CASSQGQGNTIYF. V is TRBV4-1 and J is TRBJ1-3; D unresolved. From germline, CDR1 is MGHRA and CDR2 YSYEKL. The CDR3 is 13 amino acids. Trimming removed 1 base at V and 7 bases at J, with 8 bases between.

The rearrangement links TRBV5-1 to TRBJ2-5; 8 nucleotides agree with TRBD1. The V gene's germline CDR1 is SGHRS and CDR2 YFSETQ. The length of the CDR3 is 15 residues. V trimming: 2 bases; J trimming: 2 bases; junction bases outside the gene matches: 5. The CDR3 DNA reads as TGCGCCAGCAGCTTTCCCAACAGGGGGCAAGAGACCCAGTACTTC. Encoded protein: CASSFPNRGQETQYF.

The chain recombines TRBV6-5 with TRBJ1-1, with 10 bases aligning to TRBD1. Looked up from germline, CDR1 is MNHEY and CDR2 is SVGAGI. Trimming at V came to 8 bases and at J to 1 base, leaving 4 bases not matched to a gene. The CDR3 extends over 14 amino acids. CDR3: CASWDRGKNTEAFF. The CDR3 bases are TGTGCCAGCTGGGACAGGGGAAAGAACACTGAAGCTTTCTTT.

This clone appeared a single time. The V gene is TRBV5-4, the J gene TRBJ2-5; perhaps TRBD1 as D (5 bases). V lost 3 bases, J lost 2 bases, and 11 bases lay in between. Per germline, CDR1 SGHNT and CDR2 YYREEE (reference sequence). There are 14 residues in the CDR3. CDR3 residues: CASSSDTRQETQYF. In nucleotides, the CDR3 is TGTGCCAGCAGCTCGGACACGCGGCAAGAGACCCAGTACTTC.

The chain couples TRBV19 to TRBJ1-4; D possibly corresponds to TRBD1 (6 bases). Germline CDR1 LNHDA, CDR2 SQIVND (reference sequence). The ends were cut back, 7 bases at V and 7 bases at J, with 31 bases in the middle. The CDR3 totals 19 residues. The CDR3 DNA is TGTGCCAGTACCTCGGGGGCAGTGGGGGAGTTGGAGGGTCCTGAAAAACTGTTTTTT. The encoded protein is CASTSGAVGELEGPEKLFF.

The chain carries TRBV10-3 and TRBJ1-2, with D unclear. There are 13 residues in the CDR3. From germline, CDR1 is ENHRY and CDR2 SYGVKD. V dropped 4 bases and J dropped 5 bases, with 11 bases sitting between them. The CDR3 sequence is CAISGPGRYGYTF. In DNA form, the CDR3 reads TGTGCCATCAGTGGACCCGGGCGGTATGGCTACACCTTC.

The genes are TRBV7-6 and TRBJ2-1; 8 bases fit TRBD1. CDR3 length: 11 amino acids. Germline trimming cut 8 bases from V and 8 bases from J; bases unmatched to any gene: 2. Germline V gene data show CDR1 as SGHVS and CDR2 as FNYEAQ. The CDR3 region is CASQGADEQFF. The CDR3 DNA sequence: TGTGCCAGCCAGGGGGCCGATGAGCAGTTCTTC.

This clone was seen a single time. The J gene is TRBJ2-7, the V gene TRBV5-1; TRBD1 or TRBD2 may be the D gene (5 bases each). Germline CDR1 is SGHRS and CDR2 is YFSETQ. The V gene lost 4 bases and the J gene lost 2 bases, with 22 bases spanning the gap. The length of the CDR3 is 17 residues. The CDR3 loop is CASSLIQPGLGPYEQYF. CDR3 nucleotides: TGCGCCAGCAGCCTCATTCAACCTGGACTGGGACCCTACGAGCAGTACTTC.